The T cell receptor (beta chain) described here comes from a study of post-analysis software for immune sequencing data. TCR beta libraries were prepared from cDNA with unique molecular identifiers. MiXCR, applied by TCRdb to the PCR reads, yields one record per CDR3 protein. The sample holds around 500,000 distinct CDR3 sequences, around 36% seen once. Overall study results and limits: Included in a set of five TRBV segments more frequent in patients than controls were TRBV5-6, TRBV5-1 and TRBV20-1.

Germline lookup yields CDR1 SGHDN and CDR2 FVKESK. Trimming shortened V by 0 bases and J by 2 bases, and 13 bases separated the two germline ends. The CDR3 runs to 16 residues. Turning to this clonotype: Its target is not known.

Sequenced material: blood. This sequence originates from a girl aged 2-17 years with multiple sclerosis. This chain joins TRBV14 and TRBJ1-1; D is perhaps TRBD1 (5 bases). The CDR3 protein is CASSQDRRGQNTEAFF. The CDR3 nucleotides are TGTGCCAGCAGCCAAGATCGGCGGGGCCAAAACACTGAAGCTTTCTTT.